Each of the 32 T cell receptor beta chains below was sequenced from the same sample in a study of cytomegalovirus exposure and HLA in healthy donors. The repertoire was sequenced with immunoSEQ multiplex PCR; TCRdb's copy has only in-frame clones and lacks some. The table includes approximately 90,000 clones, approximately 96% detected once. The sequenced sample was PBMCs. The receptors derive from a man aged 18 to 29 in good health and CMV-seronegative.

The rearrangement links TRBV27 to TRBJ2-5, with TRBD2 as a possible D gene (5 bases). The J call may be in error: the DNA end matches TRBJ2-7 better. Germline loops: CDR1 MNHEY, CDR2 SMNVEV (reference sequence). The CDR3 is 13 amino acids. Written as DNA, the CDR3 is TGTGCCAGCAGTTACGGAGGACCCTACGAGCAGTACTTC. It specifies CASSYGGPYEQYF.

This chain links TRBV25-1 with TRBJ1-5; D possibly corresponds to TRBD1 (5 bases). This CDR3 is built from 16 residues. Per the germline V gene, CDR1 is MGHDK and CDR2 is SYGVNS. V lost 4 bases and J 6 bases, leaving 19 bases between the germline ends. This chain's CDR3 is CASSAPTSPDSQPQHF. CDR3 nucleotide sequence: TGTGCCAGCAGTGCCCCTACCTCACCCGACAGTCAGCCCCAGCATTTT.

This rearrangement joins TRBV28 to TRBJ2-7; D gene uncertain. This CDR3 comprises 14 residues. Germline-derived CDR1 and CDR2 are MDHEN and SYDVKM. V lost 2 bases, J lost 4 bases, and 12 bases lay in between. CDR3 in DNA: TGTGCCAGCAGTTTAATGGGCCTCCCATACGAGCAGTACTTC. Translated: CASSLMGLPYEQYF.

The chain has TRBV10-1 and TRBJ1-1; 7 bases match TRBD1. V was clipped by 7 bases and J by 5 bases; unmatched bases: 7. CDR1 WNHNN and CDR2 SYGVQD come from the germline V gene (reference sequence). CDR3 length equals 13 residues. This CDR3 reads CASTKDRRTEAFF. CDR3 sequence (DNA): TGCGCCAGCACCAAGGACAGGCGGACTGAAGCTTTCTTT.

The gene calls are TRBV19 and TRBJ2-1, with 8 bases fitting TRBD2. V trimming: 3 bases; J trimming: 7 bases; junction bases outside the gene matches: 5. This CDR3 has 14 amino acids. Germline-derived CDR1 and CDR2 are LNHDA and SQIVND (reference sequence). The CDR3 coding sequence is TGTGCCAGTAGTATCTCGGGAGGGGGAAATGAGCAGTTCTTC. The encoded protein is CASSISGGGNEQFF. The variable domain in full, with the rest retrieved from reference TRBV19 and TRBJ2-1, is DGGITQSPKYLFRKEGQNVTLSCEQNLNHDAMYWYRQDPGQGLRLIYYSQIVNDFQKGDIAEGYSVSREKKESFPLTVTSAQKNPTAFYLCASSISGGGNEQFFGPGTRLTVL.

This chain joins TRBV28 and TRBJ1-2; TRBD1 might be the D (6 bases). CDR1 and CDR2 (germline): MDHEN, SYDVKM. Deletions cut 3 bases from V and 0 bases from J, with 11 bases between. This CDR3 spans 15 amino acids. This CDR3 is CASSFSDRANYGYTF. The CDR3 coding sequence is TGTGCCAGCAGTTTCTCGGACAGAGCTAACTATGGCTACACCTTC.

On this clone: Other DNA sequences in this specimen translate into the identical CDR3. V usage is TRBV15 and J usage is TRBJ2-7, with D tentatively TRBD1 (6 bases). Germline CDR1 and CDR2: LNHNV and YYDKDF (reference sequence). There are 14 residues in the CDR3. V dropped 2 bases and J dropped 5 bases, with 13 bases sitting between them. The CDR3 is CATSRFRDTNEQYV. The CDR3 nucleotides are TGTGCCACCAGCAGATTCCGGGACACCAACGAGCAGTACGTC.

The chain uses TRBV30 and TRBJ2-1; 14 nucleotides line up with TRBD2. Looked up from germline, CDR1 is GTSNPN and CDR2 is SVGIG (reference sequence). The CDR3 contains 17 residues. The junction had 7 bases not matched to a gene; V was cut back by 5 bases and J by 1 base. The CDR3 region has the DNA TGTGCCTGGGTGGGACTAGCGGGAGAAAGATCCTACAATGAGCAGTTCTTC. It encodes CAWVGLAGERSYNEQFF.

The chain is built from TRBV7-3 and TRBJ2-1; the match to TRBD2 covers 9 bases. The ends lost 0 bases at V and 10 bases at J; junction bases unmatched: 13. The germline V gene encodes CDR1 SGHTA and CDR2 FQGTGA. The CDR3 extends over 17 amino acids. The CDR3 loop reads CASSLTGGSGSSGEQFF. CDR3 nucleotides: TGTGCCAGCAGCTTAACGGGGGGTAGCGGGAGTTCGGGGGAGCAGTTCTTC.

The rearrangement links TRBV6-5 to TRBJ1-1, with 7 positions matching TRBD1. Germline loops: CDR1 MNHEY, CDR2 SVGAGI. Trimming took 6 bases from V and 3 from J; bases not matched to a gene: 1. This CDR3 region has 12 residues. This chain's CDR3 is CASRQGHTEAFF. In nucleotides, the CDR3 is TGTGCCAGCAGACAGGGGCACACTGAAGCTTTCTTT.

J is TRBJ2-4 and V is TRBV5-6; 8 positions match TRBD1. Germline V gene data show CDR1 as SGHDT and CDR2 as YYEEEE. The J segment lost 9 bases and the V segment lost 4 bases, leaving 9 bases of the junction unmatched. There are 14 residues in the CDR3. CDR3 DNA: TGTGCCAGCAGCCCAGGGGGCCTTAATGGCATTCAGTACTTC. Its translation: CASSPGGLNGIQYF.

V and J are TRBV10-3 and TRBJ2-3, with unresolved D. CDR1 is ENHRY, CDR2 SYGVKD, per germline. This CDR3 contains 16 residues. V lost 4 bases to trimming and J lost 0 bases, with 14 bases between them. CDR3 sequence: CAISAGGGASTDTQYF. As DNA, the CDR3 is TGTGCCATCAGTGCTGGTGGCGGAGCAAGCACAGATACGCAGTATTTT.

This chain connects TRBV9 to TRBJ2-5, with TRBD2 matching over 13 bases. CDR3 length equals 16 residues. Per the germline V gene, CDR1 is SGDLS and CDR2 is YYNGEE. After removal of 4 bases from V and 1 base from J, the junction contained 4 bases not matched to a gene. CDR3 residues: CASSLGLAGSQETQYF. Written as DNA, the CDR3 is TGTGCCAGCAGCCTGGGACTAGCGGGAAGCCAAGAGACCCAGTACTTC.

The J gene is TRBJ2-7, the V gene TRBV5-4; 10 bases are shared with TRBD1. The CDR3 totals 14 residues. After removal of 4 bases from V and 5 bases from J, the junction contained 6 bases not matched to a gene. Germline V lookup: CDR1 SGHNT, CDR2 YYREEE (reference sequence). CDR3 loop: CASSLPGTGDEQYF. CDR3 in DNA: TGTGCCAGCAGCCTTCCCGGGACAGGGGACGAGCAGTACTTC.

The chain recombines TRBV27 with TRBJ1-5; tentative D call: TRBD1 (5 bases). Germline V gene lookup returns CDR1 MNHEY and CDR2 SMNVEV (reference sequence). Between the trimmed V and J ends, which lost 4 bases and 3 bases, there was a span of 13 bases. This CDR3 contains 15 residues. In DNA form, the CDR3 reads TGTGCCAGCAGTTGGGGTAGGGGCTACAATCAGCCCCAGCATTTT. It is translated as CASSWGRGYNQPQHF.

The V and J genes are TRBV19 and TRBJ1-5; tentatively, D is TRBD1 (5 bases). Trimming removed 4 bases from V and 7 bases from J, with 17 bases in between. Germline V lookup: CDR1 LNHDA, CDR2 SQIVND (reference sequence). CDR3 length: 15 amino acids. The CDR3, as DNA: TGTGCCAGTAGTACGCTCGTCCAAGGGGCGCAGCCCCAGCATTTT. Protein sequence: CASSTLVQGAQPQHF.

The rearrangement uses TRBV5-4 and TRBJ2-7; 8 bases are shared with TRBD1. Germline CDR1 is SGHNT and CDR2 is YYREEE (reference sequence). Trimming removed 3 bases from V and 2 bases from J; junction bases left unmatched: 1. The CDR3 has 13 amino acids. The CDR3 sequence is CASSSDRAYEQYV. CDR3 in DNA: TGTGCCAGCAGCTCGGACAGGGCCTACGAGCAGTACGTC.

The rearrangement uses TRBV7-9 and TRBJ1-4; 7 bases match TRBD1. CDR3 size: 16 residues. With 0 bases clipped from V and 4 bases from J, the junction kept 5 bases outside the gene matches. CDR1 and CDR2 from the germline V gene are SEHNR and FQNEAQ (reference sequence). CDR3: CASSLAGGQVNEKLFF. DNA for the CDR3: TGTGCCAGCAGCTTAGCCGGTGGACAGGTTAATGAAAAACTGTTTTTT.

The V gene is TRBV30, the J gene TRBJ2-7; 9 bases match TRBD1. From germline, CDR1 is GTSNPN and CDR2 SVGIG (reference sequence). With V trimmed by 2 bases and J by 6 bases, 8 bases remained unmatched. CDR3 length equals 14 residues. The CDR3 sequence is CAWSPRDRVGEQYF. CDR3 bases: TGTGCCTGGAGTCCCCGGGACAGGGTAGGCGAGCAGTACTTC.

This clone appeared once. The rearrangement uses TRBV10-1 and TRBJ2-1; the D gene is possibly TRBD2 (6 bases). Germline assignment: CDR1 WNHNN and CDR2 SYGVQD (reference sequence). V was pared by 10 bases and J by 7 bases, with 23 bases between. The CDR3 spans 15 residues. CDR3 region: CATGPGGAPKNEQFF. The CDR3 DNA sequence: TGCGCCACGGGACCCGGCGGGGCGCCGAAGAATGAGCAGTTCTTC.

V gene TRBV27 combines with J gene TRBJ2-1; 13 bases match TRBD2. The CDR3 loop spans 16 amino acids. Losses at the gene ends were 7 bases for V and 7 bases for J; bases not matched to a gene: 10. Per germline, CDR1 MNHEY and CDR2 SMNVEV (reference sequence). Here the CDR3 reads CASTLSPGLAGNEQFF. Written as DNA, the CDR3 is TGTGCCAGCACCCTTTCTCCGGGACTAGCGGGAAATGAGCAGTTCTTC.

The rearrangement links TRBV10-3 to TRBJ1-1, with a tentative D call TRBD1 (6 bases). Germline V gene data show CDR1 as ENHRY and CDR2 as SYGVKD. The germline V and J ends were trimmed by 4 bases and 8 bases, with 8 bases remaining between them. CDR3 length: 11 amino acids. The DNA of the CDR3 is TGTGCCATCAGTGGTGGGACAGAAGCTTTCTTT. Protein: CAISGGTEAFF.

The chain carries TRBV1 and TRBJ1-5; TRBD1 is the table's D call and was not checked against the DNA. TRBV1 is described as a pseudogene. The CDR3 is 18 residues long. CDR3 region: CTSSQDRGVGPGWCPQHF. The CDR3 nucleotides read TGCACCAGCAGCCAAGACAGGGGGGTGGGACCGGGATGGTGTCCCCAGCATTTT.

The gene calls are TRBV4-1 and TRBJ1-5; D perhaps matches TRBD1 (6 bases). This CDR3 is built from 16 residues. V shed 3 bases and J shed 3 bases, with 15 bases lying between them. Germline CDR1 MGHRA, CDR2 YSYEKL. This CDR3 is CASSHLAGDNNQPQHF. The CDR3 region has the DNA TGCGCCAGCAGCCACCTAGCCGGGGACAACAATCAGCCCCAGCATTTT.

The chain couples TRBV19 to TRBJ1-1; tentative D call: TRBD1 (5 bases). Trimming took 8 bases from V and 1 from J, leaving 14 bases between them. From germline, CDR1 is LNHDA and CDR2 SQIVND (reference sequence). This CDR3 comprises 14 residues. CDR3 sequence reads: CASAKGVANTEAFF. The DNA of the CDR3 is TGTGCCAGTGCGAAAGGGGTCGCGAACACTGAAGCTTTCTTT.

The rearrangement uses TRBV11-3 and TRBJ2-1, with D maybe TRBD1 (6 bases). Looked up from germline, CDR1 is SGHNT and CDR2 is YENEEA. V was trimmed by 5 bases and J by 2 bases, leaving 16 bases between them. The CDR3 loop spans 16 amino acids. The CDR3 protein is CASSVGTTTPYNEQFF. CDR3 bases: TGTGCCAGCAGCGTTGGGACAACTACCCCCTACAATGAGCAGTTCTTC.

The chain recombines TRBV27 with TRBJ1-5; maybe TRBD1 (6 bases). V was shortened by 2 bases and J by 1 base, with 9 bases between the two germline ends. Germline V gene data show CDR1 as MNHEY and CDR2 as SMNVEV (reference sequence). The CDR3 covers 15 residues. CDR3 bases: TGTGCCAGCAGTTTAGACAGGAGAAGCAATCAGCCCCAGCATTTT. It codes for CASSLDRRSNQPQHF.

The CDR3 sequence: CASRSGGQGAFF. The DNA for the CDR3 is TGCGCCAGCAGATCGGGGGGGCAAGGAGCTTTCTTT. The chain joins TRBV4-1 to TRBJ1-1; a possible D gene is TRBD1 (6 bases). Germline-derived CDR1 and CDR2 are MGHRA and YSYEKL. V was cut by 6 bases and J by 10 bases, with 15 bases left in between. This CDR3 is built from 12 residues.

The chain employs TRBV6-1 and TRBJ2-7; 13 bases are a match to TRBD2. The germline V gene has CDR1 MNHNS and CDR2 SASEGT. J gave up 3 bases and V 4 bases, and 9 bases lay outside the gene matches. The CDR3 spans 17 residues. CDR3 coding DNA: TGTGCCAGCAGTGGTGGGGGGACTAGCGGGACCTACTACGAGCAGTACGTC. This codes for CASSGGGTSGTYYEQYV.

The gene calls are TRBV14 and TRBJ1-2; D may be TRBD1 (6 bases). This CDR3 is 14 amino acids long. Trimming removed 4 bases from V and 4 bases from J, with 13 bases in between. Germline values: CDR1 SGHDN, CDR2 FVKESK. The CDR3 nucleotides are TGTGCCAGCAGCCTTGACAGGAGTGCCTATGGCTACACCTTC. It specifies CASSLDRSAYGYTF.

The CDR3 DNA reads as TGTGCCAGCAAACGGACAGGGGGCACAGATACGCAGTATTTT. Protein product: CASKRTGGTDTQYF. The chain joins TRBV6-5 to TRBJ2-3; 9 bases agree with TRBD1. Germline V CDR1 and CDR2: MNHEY, SVGAGI. CDR3 length equals 14 residues. J gave up 1 base and V 7 bases, and 3 bases lay outside the gene matches.

The CDR3 DNA sequence: TGTGCCAGCAGTGGCGAAGACACCGGGGAGCTGTTTTTT. It translates to CASSGEDTGELFF. The gene calls are TRBV2 and TRBJ2-2, with D hard to call. The CDR3 consists of 13 residues. The V end lost 4 bases, the J end lost 3 bases, and 6 bases lay between the germline ends. Germline lookup yields CDR1 SNHLY and CDR2 FYNNEI.